Listed below are T cell receptor beta chains from one sample, sequenced in a study of CD8 T cells in Susac syndrome. Each CDR3 protein is one row after TCRdb ran MiXCR on the immunoSEQ multiplex PCR reads. The sample yields 400,000 or so distinct CDR3 sequences, more than 80% seen once. Sequenced input: CD8+ T cells from PBMCs. The receptors come from a human donor with multiple sclerosis. Both conserved end residues are part of each CDR3. D genes are given only for firm matches. The size field is filled for only some rows; it gives once, few, many or a size class.

cdr3_aa cdr3_nt clone_size j_call d_call v_call
CASSYSMGAGAFF TGTGCCAGCAGTTACTCAATGGGTGCCGGCGCTTTCTTT NA TRBJ1-1 NA TRBV6-5
CASLEGNTGELFF TGTGCCAGCTTGGAGGGGAACACCGGGGAGCTGTTTTTT NA TRBJ2-2 NA TRBV18
CASGRLGTNEKLFF TGTGCCAGCGGCAGGCTGGGTACTAATGAAAAACTGTTTTTT NA TRBJ1-4 NA TRBV27
CASSYGLGLQYF TGTGCCAGCAGTTACGGTCTCGGACTTCAGTACTTC NA TRBJ2-7 NA TRBV6-5
CASIPQGMNYGYTF TGTGCCAGCATTCCGCAGGGAATGAACTATGGCTACACCTTC NA TRBJ1-2 NA TRBV6-5
CASRPGQPYNEQFF TGTGCCAGCAGGCCGGGACAGCCCTACAATGAGCAGTTCTTC NA TRBJ2-1 TRBD1 TRBV6-6
CASSSPPLPGQYF TGTGCCAGCAGCTCCCCACCTCTCCCAGGCCAGTACTTC NA TRBJ2-5 NA TRBV11-2
CASSLRMWTEAFF TGTGCCAGCAGCTTAAGGATGTGGACTGAAGCTTTCTTT once TRBJ1-1 NA TRBV11-2
CASSSAGYGTEAFF TGCGCCAGCAGCTCGGCGGGGTATGGCACTGAAGCTTTCTTT NA TRBJ1-1 NA TRBV5-1
CAWIRVGELFF TGTGCCTGGATCCGGGTCGGGGAGCTGTTTTTT few TRBJ2-2 NA TRBV30
CASSSREDGTDTQYF TGCGCCAGCAGCTCCCGGGAGGACGGCACAGATACGCAGTATTTT NA TRBJ2-3 TRBD2 TRBV5-1
CASPRIRVWDTEAFF TGTGCCAGCCCTCGGATAAGGGTATGGGACACTGAAGCTTTCTTT NA TRBJ1-1 NA TRBV5-4
CASSQDQGNLEYEQYF TGTGCCAGCAGCCAAGATCAAGGGAACCTGGAATACGAGCAGTACTTC NA TRBJ2-7 NA TRBV14
CAWKGPTDNEKLFF TGTGCCTGGAAGGGCCCTACTGACAATGAAAAACTGTTTTTT once TRBJ1-4 NA TRBV30
CASSSLESDEQFF TGTGCCAGCAGCTCACTAGAGAGCGATGAGCAGTTCTTC NA TRBJ2-1 NA TRBV27
CASSPSGPNYNEQFF TGTGCCAGCAGCCCTAGCGGACCGAACTACAATGAGCAGTTCTTC NA TRBJ2-1 TRBD2 TRBV7-9
CASTQGNYGYTF TGTGCCAGCACCCAGGGGAACTATGGCTACACCTTC NA TRBJ1-2 NA TRBV6-6
CASRVLAGGLEGGELFF TGTGCCAGCAGGGTACTAGCGGGGGGTCTGGAAGGCGGGGAGCTGTTTTTT NA TRBJ2-2 TRBD2 TRBV27
CASSLGQGPETQYF TGCGCCAGCAGCTTGGGACAGGGTCCAGAGACCCAGTACTTC NA TRBJ2-5 TRBD1 TRBV5-1
CASGTSGAQWEQYF TGTGCCAGTGGGACTAGCGGGGCCCAGTGGGAGCAGTACTTC once TRBJ2-7 TRBD2 TRBV6-2/TRBV6-3